These 16 T cell receptor beta chains were all obtained from the same sample, sequenced in a study of T cell changes during pregnancy in multiple sclerosis. Sequencing used immunoSEQ multiplex PCR; TCRdb keeps in-frame clones, though not all of them. The sample records 85,000 to 100,000 clones, roughly nine tenths being singletons. The sample was peripheral blood, taken in the first trimester of pregnancy. The source is a female donor with multiple sclerosis, enrolled in a pregnancy study.

J is TRBJ1-3 and V is TRBV7-9, with D uncertain. Trimming shortened V by 3 bases and J by 4 bases, and 19 bases separated the two germline ends. The CDR3 runs to 17 residues. The germline V gene has CDR1 SEHNR and CDR2 FQNEAQ (reference sequence). CDR3 bases: TGTGCCAGCAGCTTGGTCCTGCAGGATAAAGGCGGAAACACCATATATTTT. Its protein is CASSLVLQDKGGNTIYF.

The V gene is TRBV19, the J gene TRBJ2-1; a weak D match, TRBD1 (5 bases). The CDR3 is 12 amino acids. CDR1 LNHDA and CDR2 SQIVND come from the germline V gene (reference sequence). V was clipped by 3 bases and J by 7 bases, with 7 bases between them. CDR3 region: CASSMPGNEQFF. In DNA form, the CDR3 reads TGTGCCAGTAGTATGCCAGGGAATGAGCAGTTCTTC.

The chain carries TRBV4-2 and TRBJ1-4, with D maybe TRBD1 (5 bases). This CDR3 comprises 14 residues. The germline V gene has CDR1 LGHNA and CDR2 YNFKEQ. Trimming removed 1 base at V and 5 bases at J, with 8 bases between. CDR3 DNA: TGTGCCAGCAGCCAAGGACGGGGGAATGAAAAACTGTTTTTT. Its translation is CASSQGRGNEKLFF.

CDR3 bases: TGTGCCACCTCGGACAGGCTTCCAGATACGCAGTATTTT. Protein: CATSDRLPDTQYF. V is TRBV27 and J is TRBJ2-3; 7 bases are a match to TRBD1. V trimming: 10 bases; J trimming: 4 bases; junction bases outside the gene matches: 8. CDR1 and CDR2 (germline): MNHEY, SMNVEV (reference sequence). CDR3 size: 13 residues.

This chain joins TRBV7-8 and TRBJ2-3, with 8 bases that match TRBD2. Looked up from germline, CDR1 is SGHVS and CDR2 is FQNEAQ. The ends lost 1 base at V and 6 bases at J; junction bases unmatched: 12. This CDR3 region has 17 residues. This chain's CDR3 is CASSLVGSGGPRDTQYF. In DNA, the CDR3 is TGTGCCAGCAGCTTAGTGGGATCGGGAGGGCCTCGGGATACGCAGTATTTT. The full variable domain, in which reference TRBV7-8 and TRBJ2-3 provide the parts outside the CDR3, is GAGVSQSPRYKVAKRGQDVALRCDPISGHVSLFWYQQALGQGPEFLTYFQNEAQLDKSGLPSDRFFAERPEGSVSTLKIQRTQQEDSAVYLCASSLVGSGGPRDTQYFGPGTRLTVL.

The chain has TRBV28 and TRBJ1-3; D gene unclear. The CDR3 spans 13 residues. The germline V gene has CDR1 MDHEN and CDR2 SYDVKM. Trimming shortened V by 6 bases and J by 4 bases, and 10 bases separated the two germline ends. The CDR3: CASRRTGGNTIYF. The CDR3 coding sequence is TGTGCCAGCAGAAGGACGGGAGGAAACACCATATATTTT.

V is TRBV11-2 and J is TRBJ1-2; possible D gene TRBD1, 6 bases. Germline CDR1 reads SGHAT; CDR2 reads FQNNGV. With 5 bases removed from V and 7 bases from J, the gap between germline ends came to 11 bases. CDR3 length: 12 residues. CDR3 coding DNA: TGTGCCAGCAGCCCCGACAGGATTGGCTACACCTTC. It encodes CASSPDRIGYTF. Complete variable domain (other parts from reference TRBV11-2 and TRBJ1-2): EAGVAQSPRYKIIEKRQSVAFWCNPISGHATLYWYQQILGQGPKLLIQFQNNGVVDDSQLPKDRFSAERLKGVDSTLKIQPAKLEDSAVYLCASSPDRIGYTFGSGTRLTVV.

This clone has only a few counts. This sequence joins TRBV11-2 and TRBJ2-7, with unresolved D. Trimming took off 5 bases at V and 0 bases at J, with 5 bases between the two ends. The CDR3 is made up of 12 amino acids. Per the germline V gene, CDR1 is SGHAT and CDR2 is FQNNGV. The DNA of the CDR3 is TGTGCCAGCAGCCCAGACTCCTACGAGCAGTACTTC. It is translated as CASSPDSYEQYF.

This clone is a singleton in its sample. The DNA for the CDR3 is TGTGCCACCGGGACAAAGGGGGACACTGAAGCTTTCTTT. Its protein is CATGTKGDTEAFF. The chain links TRBV28 to TRBJ1-1; D is possibly TRBD1 (6 bases). The CDR3 contains 13 residues. CDR1 MDHEN and CDR2 SYDVKM come from the germline V gene. Trimming took 10 bases from V and 3 from J, leaving 15 bases between them.

V and J are TRBV30 and TRBJ2-1; 11 bases line up with TRBD2. The germline V gene encodes CDR1 GTSNPN and CDR2 SVGIG (reference sequence). The CDR3 is 15 residues long. After removal of 8 bases from V and 5 bases from J, the junction contained 11 bases not matched to a gene. CDR3 coding DNA: TGTGCCAGCAAAACTAGCGGGAGTCTGAACAATGAGCAGTTCTTC. This gives the protein CASKTSGSLNNEQFF.

The chain employs TRBV6-4 and TRBJ2-2; D is uncertain. Germline V gene sequence: CDR1 MRHNA, CDR2 SNTAGT. V lost 0 bases and J 4 bases, leaving 3 bases between the germline ends. The CDR3 spans 13 residues. The CDR3 DNA sequence: TGTGCCAGCAGTGACTCGAGCACCGGGGAGCTGTTTTTT. It yields the protein CASSDSSTGELFF.

V and J are TRBV6-5 and TRBJ2-4; possibly TRBD2 for D (5 bases). V gave up 7 bases and J gave up 6 bases, with 10 bases separating them. This CDR3 comprises 12 residues. Germline lookup yields CDR1 MNHEY and CDR2 SVGAGI. The CDR3 spells CASTNRGNIQYF. Written as DNA, the CDR3 is TGTGCCAGCACCAACCGGGGAAACATTCAGTACTTC.

The chain couples TRBV5-1 to TRBJ2-4, with D unclear. The CDR3 has 15 amino acids. V lost 0 bases, J lost 1 base, and 8 bases lay in between. Germline V lookup: CDR1 SGHRS, CDR2 YFSETQ. DNA for the CDR3: TGCGCCAGCAGCTTGGTAGCCAGTGCCAAAAACATTCAGTACTTC. This encodes CASSLVASAKNIQYF. Full variable domain (missing parts from reference TRBV5-1 and TRBJ2-4): KAGVTQTPRYLIKTRGQQVTLSCSPISGHRSVSWYQQTPGQGLQFLFEYFSETQRNKGNFPGRFSGRQFSNSRSEMNVSTLELGDSALYLCASSLVASAKNIQYFGAGTRLSVL.

This sequence joins TRBV21-1 and TRBJ1-2; the DNA was not compared with TRBD1, the D call given in the table. TRBV21-1 is an annotated pseudogene. CDR3 length: 16 residues. Here the CDR3 reads CASSRPRGRANYGYTF. In DNA form, the CDR3 reads TGTGCCAGCAGCAGGCCCAGGGGTAGAGCTAACTATGGCTACACCTTC.

CDR3 in amino acids: CASSQDRVGGMHPYNEQFF. The CDR3 nucleotides are TGTGCCAGCAGCCAAGATAGGGTGGGCGGGATGCACCCCTACAATGAGCAGTTCTTC. The chain has TRBV14 and TRBJ2-1, with D possibly TRBD2 on 6 matching bases. Trimming stripped 0 bases from V and 2 bases from J, with 20 bases between. This CDR3 comprises 19 residues. CDR1 and CDR2 (germline): SGHDN, FVKESK.

This chain connects TRBV7-9 to TRBJ1-2; TRBD1 matches at 7 bases. Trimming took 4 bases from V and 1 from J; bases not matched to a gene: 6. The CDR3 is 15 residues long. CDR1 is SEHNR, CDR2 FQNEAQ, per germline (reference sequence). CDR3 DNA sequence: TGTGCCAGCAGCTCATTGGGACAGAGTAACTATGGCTACACCTTC. It is translated as CASSSLGQSNYGYTF.